This T cell receptor beta chain comes out of a study of cytomegalovirus exposure and HLA in healthy donors. Overall study results and limits: Indistinguishable V segments, including TRBV6-2 and TRBV6-3, were excluded. Listed as cytomegalovirus-associated were 150 or so TCR beta chains.

Between the trimmed V and J ends, which lost 5 bases and 4 bases, there was a span of 15 bases. Germline V gene data show CDR1 as MNHEY and CDR2 as SVGAGI. CDR3 length: 14 residues. 60 Vbeta and 13 Jbeta primers were used in PCR. Original data processing: Roughly 73 million unique TCR beta chains, about 11 million of them shared, were counted by a later analysis. Generated by immunoSEQ multiplex PCR, the TCRdb table keeps only in-frame clones and is missing some. That table supplies the V and J calls and clone size; D and trimming were determined from the DNA. Altogether 100,000 to 150,000 clones are present, roughly 80% being singletons, with the ten largest covering 6.3%. This cohort consisted of healthy bone marrow donors. This clone appeared a single time. Its matching antigen is unknown.

The sequencing input was PBMCs. The chain carries TRBV6-5 and TRBJ2-7; possible D gene TRBD1, 5 bases. The sequence derives from a woman aged 40 to 49 in good health and CMV-seronegative. In DNA, the CDR3 is TGTGCCAGCAGTAATAGGGGTTACAGATACGAGCAGTACTTC. This codes for CASSNRGYRYEQYF.